Below, one T cell receptor (beta chain) is given with its context. Clones were read by immunoSEQ multiplex PCR, and TCRdb kept only the in-frame ones, dropping some. The data contain about 63,000 clones, 65% to 90% of them singletons. This sample is part of a study of control samples from healthy donors and cancer patients. J lost 4 bases, V lost 7 bases, and 6 bases had no gene match. Germline loops: CDR1 SGHRS, CDR2 YFSETQ. The CDR3 spans 14 residues. The sample consisted of blood. The TCR comes from a man aged 40-50 years in good health. The chain links TRBV5-1 to TRBJ2-2; 8 bases are shared with TRBD1. The CDR3 region has the DNA TGCGCCAGCTGCCAGACAGGGGTCACCGGGGAGCTGTTTTTT. As protein: CASCQTGVTGELFF. Looking up the rest from reference TRBV5-1 and TRBJ2-2 gives the full variable domain: KAGVTQTPRYLIKTRGQQVTLSCSPISGHRSVSWYQQTPGQGLQFLFEYFSETQRNKGNFPGRFSGRQFSNSRSEMNVSTLELGDSALYLCASCQTGVTGELFFGEGSRLTVL.